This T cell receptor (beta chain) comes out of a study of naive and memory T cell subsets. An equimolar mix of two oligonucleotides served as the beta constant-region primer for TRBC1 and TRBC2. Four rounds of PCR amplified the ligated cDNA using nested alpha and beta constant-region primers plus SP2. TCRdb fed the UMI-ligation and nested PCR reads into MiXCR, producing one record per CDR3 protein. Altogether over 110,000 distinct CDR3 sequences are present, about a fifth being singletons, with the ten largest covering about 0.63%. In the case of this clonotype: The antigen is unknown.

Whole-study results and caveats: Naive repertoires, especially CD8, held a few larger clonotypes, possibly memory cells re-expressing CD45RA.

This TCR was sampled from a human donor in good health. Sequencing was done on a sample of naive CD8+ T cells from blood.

The CDR3 is CASSLSGRTGEQFF. In nucleotides, the CDR3 is TGCGCCAGCAGTCTTAGCGGGAGAACTGGTGAGCAGTTCTTC. The J gene is TRBJ2-1, the V gene TRBV10-2; 9 bases match TRBD2. Trimming cost V 5 bases and J 9 bases; bases outside gene matches: 8. Per germline, CDR1 WSHSY and CDR2 SAAADI. The CDR3 loop spans 14 amino acids.